Each of the 17 T cell receptor beta chains below was sequenced from the same sample in a study of T cells in Graves' hyperthyroidism and ophthalmopathy. RNA transcripts provided the source from which TCR beta CDR3 regions were amplified. Using the HTBI primer set, a first-round RT-PCR was run on the TCR CDR3. TCRdb recomputed calls from the multiplex PCR reads with MiXCR, one row per CDR3 protein. The table has 500,000 to 600,000 distinct CDR3 sequences, around 42% seen once. Sequenced: peripheral blood or thyroid tissue (not recorded which). These receptors all stem from a woman between 18 and 29 years old with Graves' hyperthyroidism.

In its sample, this clonotype was seen many times. The chain links TRBV15 to TRBJ1-4; TRBD1 agrees at 8 bases. The CDR3 is 14 residues long. CDR1 and CDR2 (germline): LNHNV, YYDKDF (reference sequence). V shed 6 bases, J shed 7 bases, and the junction held 7 bases outside the gene matches. The chain's CDR3 is CATRGQGAIEKLFF. CDR3 bases: TGTGCCACCAGAGGTCAGGGGGCGATTGAAAAACTGTTTTTT.

The chain employs TRBV24-1 and TRBJ1-3; TRBD1 agrees at 8 bases. The CDR3 totals 16 residues. Trimming took 4 bases from V and 2 from J; bases not matched to a gene: 6. The germline gives CDR1 KGHDR, CDR2 SFDVKD. CDR3 region: CATSDARTGTGNTIYF. In nucleotides, the CDR3 is TGTGCCACCAGTGACGCCCGGACAGGGACTGGAAACACCATATATTTT.

This clonotype was picked up many times. The chain carries TRBV15 and TRBJ2-5; either TRBD1 or TRBD2 may supply D (6 bases each). Per germline, CDR1 LNHNV and CDR2 YYDKDF (reference sequence). With 3 bases removed from V and 5 bases from J, the gap between germline ends came to 13 bases. The CDR3 runs 14 residues. The CDR3 region has the DNA TGTGCCACCAGCAGCGGGGGCGCGTGGGAGACCCAGTACTTC. This sequence encodes CATSSGGAWETQYF.

In this sample, this clonotype turned up many times. This chain connects TRBV6-4 to TRBJ2-7; no reliable D call. The V gene lost 0 bases and the J gene lost 7 bases, with 10 bases spanning the gap. Germline-derived CDR1 and CDR2 are MRHNA and SNTAGT. The CDR3 totals 13 residues. The CDR3: CASSDSPGGEQYF. CDR3 sequence (DNA): TGTGCCAGCAGTGACTCCCCTGGTGGAGAGCAGTACTTC.

The rearrangement links TRBV29-1 to TRBJ2-2, with 7 bases lining up with TRBD1. J was trimmed by 1 base and V by 8 bases; bases with no gene match: 4. This CDR3 is built from 13 residues. The germline V gene has CDR1 SQVTM and CDR2 ANQGSEA. CDR3 sequence reads: CSPRTGNTGELFF. DNA for the CDR3: TGCAGCCCCCGGACAGGGAACACCGGGGAGCTGTTTTTT.

V gene TRBV6-2 or TRBV6-3 combines with J gene TRBJ1-5; D remains unclear. This CDR3 spans 14 amino acids. Germline assignment: CDR1 MNHEY and CDR2 SVGEGT. V lost 5 bases to trimming and J lost 6 bases, with 14 bases between them. The CDR3 region has the DNA TGTGCCAGCAGTGGGTCGTATTTGAGTCAGCCCCAGCATTTT. Its translation: CASSGSYLSQPQHF.

The rearrangement links TRBV29-1 to TRBJ2-7; the D is unclear. The length of the CDR3 is 11 residues. Germline V gives CDR1 SQVTM, CDR2 ANQGSEA. The V end was cut by 8 bases, the J end by 8 bases, with 16 bases between. In DNA form, the CDR3 reads TGCAGCCTTATCCAGACTGGTAAGCAGTACTTC. It encodes CSLIQTGKQYF.

This clonotype was found a few times. V gene TRBV5-1 combines with J gene TRBJ2-1; the match to TRBD2 covers 11 bases. In germline, CDR1 is SGHRS, CDR2 YFSETQ. This CDR3 spans 15 amino acids. Germline trimming cut 4 bases from V and 5 bases from J; bases unmatched to any gene: 5. Here the CDR3 reads CASSRGLAVNNEQFF. The CDR3, as DNA: TGCGCCAGCAGCAGGGGACTAGCGGTAAACAATGAGCAGTTCTTC.

This clonotype was seen repeatedly, ten times or more. The CDR3 nucleotides read TGTGCCAGCAGATGGACAGGGGGCCCCACCGGGGAGCTGTTTTTT. The encoded protein is CASRWTGGPTGELFF. The genes are TRBV27 and TRBJ2-2; 11 nucleotides agree with TRBD1. The CDR3 has 15 residues. J was trimmed by 4 bases and V by 6 bases; bases with no gene match: 4. CDR1 and CDR2 from the germline V gene are MNHEY and SMNVEV (reference sequence).

There are many counts of this clonotype. The chain couples TRBV4-1 to TRBJ1-1, with D uncertain. The germline V gene has CDR1 MGHRA and CDR2 YSYEKL. The CDR3 has 14 amino acids. V shed 2 bases and J shed 5 bases, with 12 bases lying between them. This chain's CDR3 is CASSQNRDGTEAFF. The CDR3 nucleotides are TGCGCCAGCAGCCAAAATAGGGATGGGACTGAAGCTTTCTTT.

About this clonotype itself: At one end, the junction sequence differs from germline, possibly due to a read error. In DNA, the CDR3 is TGCGCCAGCAGCCAAGATGGGAGTAGCACTGAAGCTTTCTTT. Translated, it gives CASSQDGSSTEAFF. V gene TRBV7-3 combines with J gene TRBJ1-1; D call uncertain. This CDR3 is built from 14 residues. The germline V gene has CDR1 SGHTA and CDR2 FQGTGA.

This clonotype was recorded at least ten times. The chain is built from TRBV20-1 and TRBJ2-5; 8 nucleotides agree with TRBD2. With 3 bases clipped from V and 1 base from J, the junction kept 10 bases outside the gene matches. Germline loops: CDR1 DFQATT, CDR2 SNEGSKA (reference sequence). The CDR3 covers 16 residues. CDR3: CSARRNSGAFQETQYF. As DNA, the CDR3 is TGCAGTGCTAGGAGAAATAGCGGGGCCTTCCAAGAGACCCAGTACTTC.

This clonotype has at least ten counts. The J gene is TRBJ1-5, the V gene TRBV24-1; tentative D call: TRBD1 (6 bases). The ends were cut back, 4 bases at V and 7 bases at J, with 7 bases in the middle. Per germline, CDR1 KGHDR and CDR2 SFDVKD. This CDR3 contains 12 residues. The CDR3 here is CATSDRGQPQHF. The CDR3 coding sequence is TGTGCCACCAGTGACAGGGGCCAGCCCCAGCATTTT.

V is TRBV30 and J is TRBJ1-5; D remains unclear. The V and J ends lost 3 bases and 6 bases respectively, with 3 bases between them. Germline CDR1 reads GTSNPN; CDR2 reads SVGIG (reference sequence). The CDR3 runs 10 residues. DNA of the CDR3: TGTGCCTGGAGCGGTCAGCCCCAGCATTTT. Translating gives CAWSGQPQHF.

This clonotype was counted at least ten times. The chain recombines TRBV5-4 with TRBJ1-4; no clear D gene. Germline-derived CDR1 and CDR2 are SGHNT and YYREEE (reference sequence). The CDR3 length is 14 residues. V lost 0 bases, J lost 3 bases, and 6 bases lay in between. CDR3 DNA sequence: TGTGCCAGCAGCTTGGAGCAGGCTAATGAAAAACTGTTTTTT. Translated: CASSLEQANEKLFF.

The genes are TRBV29-1 and TRBJ1-2; possible D gene TRBD1, 5 bases. The CDR3 is 11 amino acids. Germline CDR1 reads SQVTM; CDR2 reads ANQGSEA. The CDR3: CSRRVPYGYTF. CDR3 in DNA: TGCAGTCGCAGGGTCCCCTATGGCTACACCTTC.

This clonotype was recorded many times. This chain uses TRBV6-5 with TRBJ1-2, with 7 bases identical to TRBD1. The CDR3 is made up of 15 amino acids. Germline V gives CDR1 MNHEY, CDR2 SVGAGI. The V segment lost 5 bases and the J segment 4 bases; nucleotides outside the gene matches: 10. The chain's CDR3 is CASSQDRTGAYGYTF. The DNA for the CDR3 is TGTGCCAGCAGTCAAGACCGTACAGGGGCCTATGGCTACACCTTC.